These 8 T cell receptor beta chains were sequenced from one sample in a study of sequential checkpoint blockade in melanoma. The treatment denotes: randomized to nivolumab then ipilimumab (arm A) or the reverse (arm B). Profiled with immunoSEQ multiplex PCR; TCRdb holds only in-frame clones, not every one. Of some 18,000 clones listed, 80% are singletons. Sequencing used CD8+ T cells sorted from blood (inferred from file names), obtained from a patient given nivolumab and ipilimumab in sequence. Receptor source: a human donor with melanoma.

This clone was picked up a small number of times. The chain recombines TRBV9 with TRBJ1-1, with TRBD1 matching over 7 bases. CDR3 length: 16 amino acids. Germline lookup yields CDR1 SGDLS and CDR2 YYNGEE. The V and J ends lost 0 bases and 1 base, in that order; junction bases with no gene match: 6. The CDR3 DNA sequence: TGTGCCAGCAGCGTAGCCTACAGGGGATGGAACACTGAAGCTTTCTTT. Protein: CASSVAYRGWNTEAFF.

CDR3 in DNA: TGTGCCAGCAGTTACTACCTAGCCCCATACGAGCAGTACTTC. This gives the protein CASSYYLAPYEQYF. The V call is TRBV6-5, the J call TRBJ2-7; TRBD2 is a possible D gene (5 bases). V gave up 1 base and J gave up 4 bases, with 11 bases separating them. CDR1 and CDR2 (germline): MNHEY, SVGAGI. The CDR3 length is 14 residues.

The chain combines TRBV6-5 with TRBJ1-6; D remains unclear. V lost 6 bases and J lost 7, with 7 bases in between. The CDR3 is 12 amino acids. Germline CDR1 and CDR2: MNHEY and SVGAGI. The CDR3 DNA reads TGTGCCAGCAGGACGACAAATTCACCCCTCCACTTT. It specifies CASRTTNSPLHF.

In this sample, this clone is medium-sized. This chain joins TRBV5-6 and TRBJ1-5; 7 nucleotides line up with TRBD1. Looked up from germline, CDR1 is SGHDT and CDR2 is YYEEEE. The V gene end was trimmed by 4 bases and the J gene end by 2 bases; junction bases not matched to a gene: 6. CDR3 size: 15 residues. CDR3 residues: CASSTRDRGNQPQHF. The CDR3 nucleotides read TGTGCCAGCAGCACCCGGGACAGAGGCAATCAGCCCCAGCATTTT.

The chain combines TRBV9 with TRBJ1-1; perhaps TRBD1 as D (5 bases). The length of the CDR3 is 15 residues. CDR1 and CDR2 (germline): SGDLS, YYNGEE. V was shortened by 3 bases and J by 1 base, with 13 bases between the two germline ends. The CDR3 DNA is TGTGCCAGCAGCGCCCCCGGGGGGGGGAACACTGAAGCTTTCTTT. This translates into CASSAPGGGNTEAFF.

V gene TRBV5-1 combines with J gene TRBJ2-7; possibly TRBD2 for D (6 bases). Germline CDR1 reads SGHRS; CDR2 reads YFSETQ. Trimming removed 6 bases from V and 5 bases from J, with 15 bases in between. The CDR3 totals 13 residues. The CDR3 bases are TGCGCCAGCACACTGACGGGGGATGACGAGCAGTACTTC. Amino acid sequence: CASTLTGDDEQYF.

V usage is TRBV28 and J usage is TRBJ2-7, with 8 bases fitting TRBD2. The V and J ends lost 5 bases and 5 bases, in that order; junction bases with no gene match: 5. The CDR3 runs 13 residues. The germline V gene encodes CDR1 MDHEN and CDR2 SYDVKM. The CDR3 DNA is TGTGCCAGCAGTAAGGGACTAGGGGACGAGCAGTACTTC. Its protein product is CASSKGLGDEQYF. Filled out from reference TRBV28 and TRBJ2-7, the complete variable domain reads DVKVTQSSRYLVKRTGEKVFLECVQDMDHENMFWYRQDPGLGLRLIYFSYDVKMKEKGDIPEGYSVSREKKERFSLILESASTNQTSMYLCASSKGLGDEQYFGPGTRLTVT.

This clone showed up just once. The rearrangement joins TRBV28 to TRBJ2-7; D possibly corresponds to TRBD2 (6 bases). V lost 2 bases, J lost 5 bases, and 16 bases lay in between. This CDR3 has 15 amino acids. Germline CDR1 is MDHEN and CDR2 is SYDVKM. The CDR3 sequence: CASSLAPGEDDEQYF. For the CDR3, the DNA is TGTGCCAGCAGTTTAGCACCCGGGGAGGACGACGAGCAGTACTTC.